This T cell receptor beta chain was recorded in a study of long-term antiretroviral therapy in people with HIV. Investigators performed immunoSEQ version v3.0 at survey level. The data were produced by immunoSEQ multiplex PCR, yet TCRdb's version contains in-frame clones alone and is incomplete. The sample lists roughly 17,000 clones, roughly four fifths occurring once. Researchers secured at least one pre-ART and at least two post-ART PBMC samples from each donor. The receptor was derived from a man in his forties or fifties with HIV. This sample comprised unsorted PBMCs, obtained 0.3 years before starting antiretroviral therapy.

In nucleotides, the CDR3 is TGTGCCAGCAGCGCCCACGGGGGGGGCTATGGCTACACCTTC. Its translation is CASSAHGGGYGYTF. The chain combines TRBV25-1 with TRBJ1-2; D is perhaps TRBD1 (5 bases). Deletions cut 6 bases from V and 4 bases from J, with 15 bases between. From germline, CDR1 is MGHDK and CDR2 SYGVNS. There are 14 residues in the CDR3.